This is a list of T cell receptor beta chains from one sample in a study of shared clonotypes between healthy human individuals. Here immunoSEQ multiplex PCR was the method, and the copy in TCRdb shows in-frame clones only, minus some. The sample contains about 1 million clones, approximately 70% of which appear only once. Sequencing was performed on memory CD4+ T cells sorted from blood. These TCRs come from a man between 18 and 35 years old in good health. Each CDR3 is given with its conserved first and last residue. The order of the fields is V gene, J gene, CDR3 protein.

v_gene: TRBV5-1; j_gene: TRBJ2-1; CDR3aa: CASSLQGPYNEQFF
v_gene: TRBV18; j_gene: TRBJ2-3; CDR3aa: CASSPPEGTQYF
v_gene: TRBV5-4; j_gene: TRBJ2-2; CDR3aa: CASSLVSGVTGELFF
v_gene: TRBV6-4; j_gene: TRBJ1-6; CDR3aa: CASSESLGRGRNSPLHF
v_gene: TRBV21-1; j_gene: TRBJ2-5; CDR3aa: CASSKARKGRETQYF
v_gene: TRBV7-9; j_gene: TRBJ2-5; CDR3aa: CASSLSLETQYF
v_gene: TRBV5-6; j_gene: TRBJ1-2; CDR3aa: CASSPYRGGVAGYTF
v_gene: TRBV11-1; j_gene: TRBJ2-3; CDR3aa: CASSYGLAGGTDTQYF
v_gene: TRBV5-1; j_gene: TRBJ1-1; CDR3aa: CASSQFPTGAAEAFF
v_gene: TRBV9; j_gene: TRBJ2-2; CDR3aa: CASSERQGPGELFF
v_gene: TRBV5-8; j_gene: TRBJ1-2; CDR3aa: CASSLGAGTQNGYTF
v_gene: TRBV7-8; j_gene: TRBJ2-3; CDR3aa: CASSLTHRGTDTQYF
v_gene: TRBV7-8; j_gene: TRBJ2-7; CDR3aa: CASSSPFGRAVYEQYF
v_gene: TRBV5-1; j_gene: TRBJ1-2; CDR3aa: CASSLGGQDYGYTF
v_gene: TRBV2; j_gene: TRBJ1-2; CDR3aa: CATSERGQNYGYTF
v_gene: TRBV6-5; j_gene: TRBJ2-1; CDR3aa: CASTSKKRPYNEQFF
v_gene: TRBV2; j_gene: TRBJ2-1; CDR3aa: CASKQDRGPNEQFF
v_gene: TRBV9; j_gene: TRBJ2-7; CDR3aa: CASSVGQGAAYEQYF
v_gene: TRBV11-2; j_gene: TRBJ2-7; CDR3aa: CASSFHGTSGEQYF
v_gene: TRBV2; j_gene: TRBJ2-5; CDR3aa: CASKVGTAQETQYF
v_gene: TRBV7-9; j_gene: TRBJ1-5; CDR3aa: CASSLGASIAGQPQHF
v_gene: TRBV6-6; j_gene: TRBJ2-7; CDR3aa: CASSSPGPLLEQYF
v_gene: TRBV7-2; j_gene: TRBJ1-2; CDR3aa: CASSQGTGRGYTF
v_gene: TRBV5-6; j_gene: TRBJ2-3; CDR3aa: CASSLIWATDTQYF
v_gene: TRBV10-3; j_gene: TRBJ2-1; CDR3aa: CAISDTPGLAGVRDYNEQFF
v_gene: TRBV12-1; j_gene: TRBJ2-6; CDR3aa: CASSSSGRRANVLTF
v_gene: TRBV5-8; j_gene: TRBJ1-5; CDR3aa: CASSLGLGEGGNQPQHF
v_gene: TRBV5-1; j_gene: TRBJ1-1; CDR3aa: CASSLVWQGDTEAFF
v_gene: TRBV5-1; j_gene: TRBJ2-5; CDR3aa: CASSRYQETQYF
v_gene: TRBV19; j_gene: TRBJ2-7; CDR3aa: CASSPHSSYYEQYF
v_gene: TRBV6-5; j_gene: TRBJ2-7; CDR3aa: CASSNQGAMGEQYF
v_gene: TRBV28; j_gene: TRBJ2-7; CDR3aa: CASSSPFGQGGRDEQYF
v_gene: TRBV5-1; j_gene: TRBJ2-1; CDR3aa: CASRASGGVYNEQFF
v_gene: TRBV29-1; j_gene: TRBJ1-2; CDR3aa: CSVAFDRSYGYTF
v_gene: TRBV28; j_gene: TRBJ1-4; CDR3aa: CATALTGVNEKLFF
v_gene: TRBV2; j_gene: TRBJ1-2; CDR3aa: CASSDRGGGYTF
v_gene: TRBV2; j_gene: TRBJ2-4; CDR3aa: CASSGTGNIQYF
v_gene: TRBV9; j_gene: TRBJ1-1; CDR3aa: CASSVGQIMNTEAFF
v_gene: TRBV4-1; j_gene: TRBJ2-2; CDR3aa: CASSQEGLTNTGELFF
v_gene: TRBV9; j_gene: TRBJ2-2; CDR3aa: CASSRTSSHTGELFF
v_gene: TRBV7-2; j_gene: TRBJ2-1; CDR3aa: CASSPTGSRAAEQFF
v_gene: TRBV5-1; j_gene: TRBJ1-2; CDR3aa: CASSLVQGTANYGYTF
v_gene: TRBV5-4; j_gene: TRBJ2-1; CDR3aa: CASSLKSGGNYNEQFF
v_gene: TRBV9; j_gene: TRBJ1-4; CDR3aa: CASSLESRAAEKLFF
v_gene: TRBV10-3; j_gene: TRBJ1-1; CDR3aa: CASSHADRVGAFF
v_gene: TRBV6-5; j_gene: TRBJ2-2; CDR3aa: CASSSGTIRELFF
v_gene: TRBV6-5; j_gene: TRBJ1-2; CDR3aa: CASSSLTGYGYGYTF
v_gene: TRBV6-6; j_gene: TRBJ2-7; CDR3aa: CASNPPGSSYEQYF
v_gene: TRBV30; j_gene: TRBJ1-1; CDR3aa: CAWSVLSANTEAFF
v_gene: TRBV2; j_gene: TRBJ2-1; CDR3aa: CASSEGGGTLYNEQFF
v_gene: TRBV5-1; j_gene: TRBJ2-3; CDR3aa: CASSTTGTRGTDTQYF
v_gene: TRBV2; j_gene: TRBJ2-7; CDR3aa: CASSHSYYEQYF
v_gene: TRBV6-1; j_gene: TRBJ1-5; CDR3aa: CASSEGTSTDQPQHF